The 27 T cell receptor beta chains below were found in one sample sequenced in a study of CD8 T cells in ankylosing spondylitis (dated by TCRdb to about 2017). The research as a whole found: A TCR beta motif made up of several highly homologous amino acid variants appeared to be characteristic of blood from ankylosing spondylitis patients.

What these receptors recognize is not known. Library preparation was by 5' RACE. The run used an Illumina HiSeq 2500. TCRdb's own reprocessing of the public reads used fastp at Q25 and MiXCR and kept productive beta chains. Entries are consolidated by CDR3 protein sequence, retaining the most common genes and DNA. For this sample there are fewer than 750,000 distinct CDR3 sequences; 15% to 20% appear just once. Around a fifth of the sample is taken by the ten largest. What was sequenced was blood, either unsorted or a sorted T cell fraction (not recorded which). The receptors originated from a male donor with ankylosing spondylitis.

The chain joins TRBV10-1 to TRBJ1-1; no clear D gene. Germline V CDR1 and CDR2: WNHNN, SYGVQD (reference sequence). V was pared by 8 bases and J by 3 bases, with 13 bases between. The CDR3 consists of 13 residues. The CDR3 is CASSLTWDTEAFF. The DNA for the CDR3 is TGCGCCAGCTCCCTGACGTGGGACACTGAAGCTTTCTTT.

This clonotype has a handful of counts. The chain recombines TRBV4-3 with TRBJ2-1, with D tentatively TRBD1 (5 bases). Trimming stripped 0 bases from V and 7 bases from J, with 10 bases between. Germline V lookup: CDR1 LGHNA, CDR2 YSLEER. The CDR3 extends over 14 amino acids. The CDR3 DNA sequence: TGCGCCAGCAGCCAAGAGGCAGGGTGGAATGAGCAGTTCTTC. Amino acids: CASSQEAGWNEQFF.

This clonotype was found many times. The V call is TRBV28, the J call TRBJ2-7; D uncertain. In germline, CDR1 is MDHEN, CDR2 SYDVKM. This CDR3 contains 15 residues. Trimming shortened V by 4 bases and J by 2 bases, and 15 bases separated the two germline ends. The DNA for the CDR3 is TGTGCCAGCAGTTCCGCCGTTCCGAACCCCTACGAGCAGTACTTC. Translation gives CASSSAVPNPYEQYF.

V gene TRBV4-1 combines with J gene TRBJ2-1, with 12 positions matching TRBD2. Germline V gene sequence: CDR1 MGHRA, CDR2 YSYEKL. V trimming: 4 bases; J trimming: 3 bases; junction bases outside the gene matches: 4. The CDR3 contains 16 residues. In DNA form, the CDR3 reads TGCGCCAGCAGCCCCTGGACTAGCGGGAACTACAATGAGCAGTTCTTC. This sequence encodes CASSPWTSGNYNEQFF.

The chain uses TRBV20-1 and TRBJ2-2; the D gene could be TRBD1 or TRBD2 (5 bases each). The CDR3 consists of 13 residues. The germline V and J ends were trimmed by 5 bases and 3 bases, with 10 bases remaining between them. Germline assignment: CDR1 DFQATT and CDR2 SNEGSKA (reference sequence). CDR3 loop: CSAAGTDTGELFF. CDR3 in DNA: TGCAGTGCTGCCGGGACCGACACCGGGGAGCTGTTTTTT.

The chain employs TRBV3-1 and TRBJ2-7; the D is unclear. Between the trimmed V and J ends, which lost 1 base and 1 base, there was a span of 11 bases. Looked up from germline, CDR1 is LGHDT and CDR2 is YNNKEL (reference sequence). The CDR3 consists of 15 residues. CDR3 DNA: TGTGCCAGCAGCCAAGGGGCAGGATGGTCCTACGAGCAGTACTTC. It codes for CASSQGAGWSYEQYF.

This clonotype has a handful of counts. The CDR3 region is CASSYLREPGITDTQYF. CDR3 DNA sequence: TGTGCCAGCAGTTATTTGCGGGAGCCGGGTATCACAGATACGCAGTATTTT. The chain couples TRBV6-2 or TRBV6-3 to TRBJ2-3; 7 bases are shared with TRBD2. V dropped 3 bases and J dropped 2; count of bases not matched to a gene: 11. Germline V gives CDR1 MNHEY, CDR2 SVGEGT. This CDR3 has 17 residues.

Only a few counts were recorded for this clonotype. The chain combines TRBV12-3 or TRBV12-4 with TRBJ2-2; maybe TRBD1 (5 bases). This CDR3 spans 13 amino acids. The V end lost 3 bases, the J end lost 5 bases, and 7 bases lay between the germline ends. The CDR3: CASSFPGTGELFF. The CDR3 DNA sequence: TGTGCCAGCAGTTTCCCAGGGACCGGGGAGCTGTTTTTT.

The V and J genes are TRBV30 and TRBJ1-2, with a tentative D call TRBD1 (6 bases). V shed 5 bases and J shed 4 bases, with 20 bases lying between them. CDR1 is GTSNPN and CDR2 is SVGIG in the germline V gene (reference sequence). This CDR3 comprises 15 residues. This chain's CDR3 is CAWGPGGGGGYGYTF. In DNA form, the CDR3 reads TGTGCCTGGGGCCCCGGAGGGGGAGGAGGCTATGGCTACACCTTC.

The chain combines TRBV6-5 with TRBJ2-3; 8 bases match TRBD2. The germline gives CDR1 MNHEY, CDR2 SVGAGI. There are 16 residues in the CDR3. J gave up 4 bases and V 0 bases, and 6 bases lay outside the gene matches. CDR3 residues: CASSYSGGREADTQYF. In DNA form, the CDR3 reads TGTGCCAGCAGTTACTCGGGAGGGCGGGAGGCAGATACGCAGTATTTT.

J is TRBJ1-5 and V is TRBV24-1, with D maybe TRBD1 (5 bases). CDR3 size: 13 residues. CDR1 is KGHDR and CDR2 is SFDVKD in the germline V gene. With 9 bases removed from V and 1 base from J, the gap between germline ends came to 9 bases. Here the CDR3 DNA reads TGTGCCACCCAGAGACAGAGCAATCAGCCCCAGCATTTT. This translates into CATQRQSNQPQHF.

V gene TRBV4-3 combines with J gene TRBJ2-7; tentatively, D is TRBD1 or TRBD2 (5 bases each). CDR3 size: 15 residues. With 1 base removed from V and 0 bases from J, the gap between germline ends came to 10 bases. Germline loops: CDR1 LGHNA, CDR2 YSLEER. The CDR3 DNA reads TGCGCCAGCAGCCAAGGAGCAGGGAGCTCCTACGAGCAGTACTTC. It specifies CASSQGAGSSYEQYF.

This clonotype was seen only a few times. This rearrangement joins TRBV14 to TRBJ2-1, with TRBD1 identical over 11 bases. V lost 3 bases, J lost 8 bases, and 6 bases stayed unmatched. The CDR3 runs to 15 residues. In germline, CDR1 is SGHDN, CDR2 FVKESK. The CDR3 nucleotides read TGTGCCAGCAGCCACTGGACAGGGGGCACGGATGAGCAGTTCTTC. Protein sequence: CASSHWTGGTDEQFF.

In this sample, this clonotype turned up a few times. J is TRBJ2-3 and V is TRBV29-1; a weak D match, TRBD1 (5 bases). This CDR3 spans 14 amino acids. CDR1 is SQVTM, CDR2 ANQGSEA, per germline. The V and J ends lost 4 bases and 1 base respectively, with 12 bases between them. CDR3 protein: CSVGQGLGTDTQYF. The CDR3 nucleotides read TGCAGCGTTGGCCAGGGCTTGGGCACAGATACGCAGTATTTT.

This clonotype came up a few times. The genes are TRBV5-1 and TRBJ1-2; the D is unclear. Germline V lookup: CDR1 SGHRS, CDR2 YFSETQ. CDR3 length: 14 amino acids. Trimming left V 1 base short and J 2 bases short, with 9 bases between. The DNA for the CDR3 is TGCGCCAGCAGCTTGTCAGTTACGAACTATGGCTACACCTTC. This translates into CASSLSVTNYGYTF.

This clonotype was counted between two and nine times. The chain is built from TRBV5-6 and TRBJ1-6; maybe TRBD1 (5 bases). The germline V and J ends were trimmed by 2 bases and 6 bases, with 15 bases remaining between them. The CDR3 contains 16 residues. Germline V gene sequence: CDR1 SGHDT, CDR2 YYEEEE. The CDR3 bases are TGTGCCAGCAGCTTCGGGGGTCGAGATGTTAATTCACCCCTCCACTTT. Its protein product is CASSFGGRDVNSPLHF.

The J gene is TRBJ2-1, the V gene TRBV20-1, with D possibly being TRBD2 (6 bases). Germline CDR1 is DFQATT and CDR2 is SNEGSKA (reference sequence). The CDR3 covers 14 residues. V was pared by 6 bases and J by 6 bases, with 18 bases between. CDR3 sequence reads: CSANRRRETNEQFF. The CDR3 nucleotides read TGCAGTGCCAATCGACGGCGGGAAACCAATGAGCAGTTCTTC.

The gene calls are TRBV5-1 and TRBJ2-1; D assignment may be TRBD1 or TRBD2 (5 bases each). The CDR3 length is 12 residues. Trimming cost V 0 bases and J 12 bases, with 10 bases left between them. Germline V lookup: CDR1 SGHRS, CDR2 YFSETQ. CDR3 sequence (DNA): TGCGCCAGCAGCTTGGACCGGGGACCGCAGTTCTTC. Protein product: CASSLDRGPQFF.

The rearrangement joins TRBV20-1 to TRBJ2-3, with D uncertain. The ends were cut back, 2 bases at V and 2 bases at J, with 5 bases in the middle. The CDR3 extends over 12 amino acids. The germline V gene encodes CDR1 DFQATT and CDR2 SNEGSKA (reference sequence). The CDR3 loop reads CSARLVTDTQYF. Here the CDR3 DNA reads TGCAGTGCTAGACTCGTCACAGATACGCAGTATTTT.

This clonotype has more than one count but fewer than ten. The DNA for the CDR3 is TGCAGTGCGGTGGAGTTCGGGGTCGAGTTCTTC. Translated, it gives CSAVEFGVEFF. The J gene is TRBJ2-1, the V gene TRBV20-1; perhaps TRBD2 as D (5 bases). The germline gives CDR1 DFQATT, CDR2 SNEGSKA (reference sequence). This CDR3 region has 11 residues. V was trimmed by 6 bases and J by 14 bases, leaving 17 bases between them.

The rearrangement joins TRBV12-5 to TRBJ1-5; D call uncertain. The V end was cut by 5 bases, the J end by 9 bases, with 11 bases between. The CDR3 contains 12 residues. CDR1 and CDR2 (germline): LGHNT, FRNRAP. CDR3 sequence reads: CASGPPLGPQHF. CDR3 nucleotide sequence: TGTGCTAGTGGTCCCCCCCTGGGGCCCCAGCATTTT. Together with reference TRBV12-5 and TRBJ1-5, the CDR3 gives the full variable domain: DARVTQTPRHKVTEMGQEVTMRCQPILGHNTVFWYRQTMMQGLELLAYFRNRAPLDDSGMPKDRFSAEMPDATLATLKIQPSEPRDSAVYFCASGPPLGPQHFGDGTRLSIL.

The rearrangement links TRBV7-9 to TRBJ2-7; a possible D gene is TRBD1 (5 bases). CDR1 and CDR2 (germline): SEHNR, FQNEAQ (reference sequence). The CDR3 spans 12 residues. V was trimmed by 5 bases and J by 9 bases, leaving 14 bases between them. CDR3 loop: CASSPGEGVQYF. The CDR3 region has the DNA TGTGCCAGCAGCCCTGGGGAAGGGGTGCAGTACTTC.

J is TRBJ2-7 and V is TRBV20-1; 9 bases line up with TRBD1. V dropped 1 base and J dropped 6; count of bases not matched to a gene: 7. CDR1 is DFQATT, CDR2 SNEGSKA, per germline (reference sequence). There are 14 residues in the CDR3. This CDR3 reads CSARGDRDFFEQYF. The CDR3 DNA follows: TGCAGTGCTAGAGGGGACAGGGACTTTTTCGAGCAGTACTTC.

This clonotype turned up a few times. The gene calls are TRBV2 and TRBJ2-1, with D maybe TRBD2 (5 bases). This CDR3 spans 13 amino acids. The germline V and J ends were trimmed by 6 bases and 10 bases, with 16 bases remaining between them. Germline V gene sequence: CDR1 SNHLY, CDR2 FYNNEI. The CDR3 region is CASSPNLREEQFF. CDR3 DNA: TGTGCCAGCAGCCCCAACCTGAGGGAGGAGCAGTTCTTC.

The chain uses TRBV7-9 and TRBJ2-3; 10 bases align to TRBD2. Germline CDR1 reads SEHNR; CDR2 reads FQNEAQ (reference sequence). With V trimmed by 6 bases and J by 1 base, 7 bases remained unmatched. The CDR3 sequence is 16 residues long. The CDR3 region has the DNA TGTGCCAGCAGGTCTTCAACTAGCGGGGGCACAGATACGCAGTATTTT. Protein: CASRSSTSGGTDTQYF.

This clonotype was found a few times. The CDR3 DNA reads TGTGCCAGCAGTTTAGACACCGCAGAGGGAAACATTCAGTACTTC. Its protein is CASSLDTAEGNIQYF. The gene calls are TRBV12-3 or TRBV12-4 and TRBJ2-4, with a weak D call TRBD2 (5 bases). The CDR3 runs to 15 residues. The V gene lost 1 base and the J gene lost 6 bases, with 13 bases spanning the gap.

The chain has TRBV18 and TRBJ2-1; 9 nucleotides agree with TRBD1. V shed 3 bases, J shed 6 bases, and the junction held 12 bases outside the gene matches. The CDR3 runs 17 residues. Germline loops: CDR1 KGHSH, CDR2 LQKENI. The CDR3 nucleotides read TGTGCCAGCTCACCCACAGGCCCGGGACAGGGCCCCAATGAGCAGTTCTTC. Its protein product is CASSPTGPGQGPNEQFF.